The clone carrying this T cell receptor (beta chain) was detected once. Per the authors' pipeline: The authors estimated nucleated cell counts from reference gene primer amplification. Measured with immunoSEQ multiplex PCR; TCRdb has only the in-frame clones, and not every one. The DNA gave D and trimming, while V, J and clone size come from that table. The data contain roughly 160,000 clones, almost 85% of them seen just once; the ten biggest clones take up less than 3.5%. Deletions cut 3 bases from V and 2 bases from J, with 8 bases between. CDR3 size: 14 residues. The germline CDR1 and CDR2 sequences are KGHSH and LQKENI. These data come from a study of blood T cell repertoires in COVID-19. At the level of the study: Donors in the United States, Italy and Spain gave samples during acute or convalescent COVID-19. Sources were T cells, B-cell-depleted T cells, or PBMCs; the material itself was cDNA or gDNA.

The chain uses TRBV18 and TRBJ2-1; D may be TRBD1 (5 bases). Sequencing was performed on peripheral blood. This TCR came from a woman of 80 years or more with COVID-19, enrolled during active disease. CDR3 in DNA: TGTGCCAGCTCACCGGCAGGGCCCTACAATGAGCAGTTCTTC. This gives the protein CASSPAGPYNEQFF.